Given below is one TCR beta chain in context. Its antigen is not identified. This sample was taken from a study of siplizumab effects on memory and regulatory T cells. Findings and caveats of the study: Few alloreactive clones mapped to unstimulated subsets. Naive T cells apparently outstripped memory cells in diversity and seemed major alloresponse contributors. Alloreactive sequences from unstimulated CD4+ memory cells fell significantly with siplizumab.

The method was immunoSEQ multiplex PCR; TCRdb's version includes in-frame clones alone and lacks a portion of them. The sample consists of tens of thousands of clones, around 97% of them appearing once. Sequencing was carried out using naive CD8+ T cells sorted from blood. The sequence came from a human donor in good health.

This chain's CDR3 is CASSSPGQGSYEQYF. The CDR3 DNA reads TGTGCCAGCAGTTCTCCGGGACAGGGGTCCTACGAGCAGTACTTC. The rearrangement joins TRBV27 to TRBJ2-7, with 10 bases identical to TRBD1. This CDR3 contains 15 residues. Per germline, CDR1 MNHEY and CDR2 SMNVEV (reference sequence). Losses at the gene ends were 4 bases for V and 1 base for J; bases not matched to a gene: 4.